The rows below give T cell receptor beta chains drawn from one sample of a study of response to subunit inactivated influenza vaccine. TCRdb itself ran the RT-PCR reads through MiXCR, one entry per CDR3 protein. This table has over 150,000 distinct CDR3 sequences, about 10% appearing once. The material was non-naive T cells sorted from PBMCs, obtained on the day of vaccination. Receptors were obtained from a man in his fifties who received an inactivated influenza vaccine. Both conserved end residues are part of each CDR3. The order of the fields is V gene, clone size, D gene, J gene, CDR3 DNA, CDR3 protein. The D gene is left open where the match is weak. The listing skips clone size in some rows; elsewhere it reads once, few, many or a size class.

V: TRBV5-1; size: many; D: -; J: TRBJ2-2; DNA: TGCGCCAGCAGCTTGGTACAAGGGGCCGCCGGGGAGCTGTTTTTT; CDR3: CASSLVQGAAGELFF
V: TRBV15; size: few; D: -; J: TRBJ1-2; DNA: TGTGCCACCAGCAGAGATATATACTATGGCTACACCTTC; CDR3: CATSRDIYYGYTF
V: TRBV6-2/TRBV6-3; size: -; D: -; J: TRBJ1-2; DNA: TGTGCCAGCAGTTATGCAAGGGGTCGGAACTATGGCTACACCTTC; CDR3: CASSYARGRNYGYTF
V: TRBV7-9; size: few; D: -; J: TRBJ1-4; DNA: TGTGCCAGCAGCTCGGGGGGCAATGTAAATGAAAAACTGTTTTTT; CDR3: CASSSGGNVNEKLFF
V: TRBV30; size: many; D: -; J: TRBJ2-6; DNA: TGTGCCTGGATTAGAAAGACTGGGGCCAACGTCCTGACTTTC; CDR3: CAWIRKTGANVLTF
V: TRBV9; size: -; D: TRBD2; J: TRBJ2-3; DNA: TGTGCCAGCAGCTTGGGGACTAGCGATACGCAGTATTTT; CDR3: CASSLGTSDTQYF
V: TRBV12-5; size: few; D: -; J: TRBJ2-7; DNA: TGTGCTAGTGGTTTGGTACGAACCGAAACCTACGAGCAGTACTTC; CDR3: CASGLVRTETYEQYF
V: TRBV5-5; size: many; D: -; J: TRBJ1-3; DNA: TGTGCCAGCAGCTTTCGGCGCCAGGGAGGACGCTCTGGAAACACCATATATTTT; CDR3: CASSFRRQGGRSGNTIYF
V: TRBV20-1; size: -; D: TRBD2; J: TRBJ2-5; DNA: TGCAGTGCTAGGGGAATAGCGGGGGACCTCCAAGAGACCCAGTACTTC; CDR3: CSARGIAGDLQETQYF
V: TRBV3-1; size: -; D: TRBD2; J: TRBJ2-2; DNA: TGTGCCAGCAGCCAAGAACGTAGCGGGAGATTAAGGAGCACCGGGGAGCTGTTTTTT; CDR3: CASSQERSGRLRSTGELFF
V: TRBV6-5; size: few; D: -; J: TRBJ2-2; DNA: TGTGCCAGCAGTTATACTAACACCGGGGAGCTGTTTTTT; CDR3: CASSYTNTGELFF
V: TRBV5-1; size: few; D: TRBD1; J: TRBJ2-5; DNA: TGCGCCAGCAGCTTGGCCGCAGGGACAGTACAAGAGACCCAGTACTTC; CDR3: CASSLAAGTVQETQYF
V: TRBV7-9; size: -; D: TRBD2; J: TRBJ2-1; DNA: TGTGCCAGCAGCCGAGATAGCGGGAAGAACTACAATGAGCAGTTCTTC; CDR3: CASSRDSGKNYNEQFF
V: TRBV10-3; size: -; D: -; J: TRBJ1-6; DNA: TGTGCCATCAGTGAGTCGGCGGGCATCTATAATTCACCCCTCCACTTT; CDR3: CAISESAGIYNSPLHF
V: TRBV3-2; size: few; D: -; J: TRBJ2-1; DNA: TGTGCCACCAGCCAAGGGGCGCCTACCATTCCCTACAATGAGCAGTTCTTC; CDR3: CATSQGAPTIPYNEQFF
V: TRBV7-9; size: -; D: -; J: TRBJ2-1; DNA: TGTGCCAGCAGCTTCGAAAACCTGGCTACCTACAATGAGCAGTTCTTC; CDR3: CASSFENLATYNEQFF
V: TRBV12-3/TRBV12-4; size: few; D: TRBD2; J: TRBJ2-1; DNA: TGTGCCAGCAGTTTAGCGGCGGGACTAGCGAATTCCTACAATGAGCAGTTCTTC; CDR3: CASSLAAGLANSYNEQFF
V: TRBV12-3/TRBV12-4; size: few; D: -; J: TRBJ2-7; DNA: TGTGCCAGCAGTTATCTATGGACGGGCGAGCAGTACTTC; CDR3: CASSYLWTGEQYF
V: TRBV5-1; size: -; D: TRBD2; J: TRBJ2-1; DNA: TGCGCCAGCAGCTTGGACGGGGGGAAAAACAATGAGCAGTTCTTC; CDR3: CASSLDGGKNNEQFF
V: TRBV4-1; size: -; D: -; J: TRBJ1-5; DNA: TGCGCCAGCAGCCAGGACCGGGCCCTCGGCTATCAGCCCCAGCATTTT; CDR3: CASSQDRALGYQPQHF
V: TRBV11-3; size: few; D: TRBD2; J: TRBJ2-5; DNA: TGTGCCAGCAGCTTGGGGGGACTAGCGGATGCCCAAGAGACCCAGTACTTC; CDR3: CASSLGGLADAQETQYF
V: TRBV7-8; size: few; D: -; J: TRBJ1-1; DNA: TGTGCCAGCAGCTTAGAGCTCCGAGCCTCCGAAGCTTTCTTT; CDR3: CASSLELRASEAFF
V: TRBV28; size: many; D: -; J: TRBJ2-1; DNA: TGTGCCAGCAGCTACGCGGGGACAGCCTCCTACAATGAGCAGTTCTTC; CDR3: CASSYAGTASYNEQFF
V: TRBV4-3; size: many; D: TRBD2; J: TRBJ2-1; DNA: TGCGCCAGCAGCCAAGATATAGCGGGAGCGGTTGTGCAGTTCTTC; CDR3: CASSQDIAGAVVQFF
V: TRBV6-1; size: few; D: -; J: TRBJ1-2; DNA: TGTGCCAGCAGTGTCGGCAGCTCTGCACTTGGCTATGGCTACACCTTC; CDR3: CASSVGSSALGYGYTF
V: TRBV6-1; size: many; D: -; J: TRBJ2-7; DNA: TGTGCCAGCAGTCTCGGCCAGGGTAAGGAGCAGTACTTC; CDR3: CASSLGQGKEQYF
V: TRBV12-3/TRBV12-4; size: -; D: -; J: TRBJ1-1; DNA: TGTGCCAGCAGTTTTTGGGAGAACACTGAAGCTTTCTTT; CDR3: CASSFWENTEAFF
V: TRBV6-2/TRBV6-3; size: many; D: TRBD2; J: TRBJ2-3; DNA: TGTGCCAGCAGTTACTCGATGTCCCTAGCGGGAGGAGATACGCAGTATTTT; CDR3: CASSYSMSLAGGDTQYF
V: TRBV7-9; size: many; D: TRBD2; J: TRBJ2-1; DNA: TGTGCCTTTGGGCGGGGGGGCCTCTACAATGAGCAGTTCTTC; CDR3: CAFGRGGLYNEQFF
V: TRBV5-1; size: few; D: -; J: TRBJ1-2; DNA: TGCGCCAGCAGCAACGACCGGGGTGTGAGGGGCTACACCTTC; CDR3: CASSNDRGVRGYTF
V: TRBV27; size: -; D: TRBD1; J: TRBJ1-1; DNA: TGTGCCAGCAGTCGCGGACAGGGGGTGGCTGAAGCTTTCTTT; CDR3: CASSRGQGVAEAFF
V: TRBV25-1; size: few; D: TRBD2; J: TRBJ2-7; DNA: TGTGCCAGCAGTGCTAGGACTAGCGGGAGAGGCGAGCAGTACTTC; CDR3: CASSARTSGRGEQYF
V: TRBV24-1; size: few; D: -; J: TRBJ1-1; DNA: TGTGCCACCAGTGATTTCCGGGCTGAAGCTTTCTTT; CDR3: CATSDFRAEAFF
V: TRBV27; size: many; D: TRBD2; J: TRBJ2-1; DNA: TGTGCCAGCAGTTTATACGGGGGGGCCGGGAACAATGAGCAGTTCTTC; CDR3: CASSLYGGAGNNEQFF
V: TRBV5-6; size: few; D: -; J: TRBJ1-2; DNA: TGTGCCAGCAGCCCCGGGGGGGTCTCCTATGGCTACACCTTC; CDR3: CASSPGGVSYGYTF
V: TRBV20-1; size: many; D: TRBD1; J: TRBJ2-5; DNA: TGCAGTGCCCGGGACAGGGGCCACCAAGAGACCCAGTACTTC; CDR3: CSARDRGHQETQYF
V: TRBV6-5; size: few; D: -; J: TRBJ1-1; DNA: TGTGCCAGCAGACGAGGGATAACTGAAGCTTTCTTT; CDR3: CASRRGITEAFF
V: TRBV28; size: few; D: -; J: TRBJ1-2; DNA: TGTGCCACCAGAGGGGTATGGACAGCCTATGGCTACACCTTC; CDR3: CATRGVWTAYGYTF
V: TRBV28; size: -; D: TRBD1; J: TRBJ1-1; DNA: TGTGCCAGCAGTACAGGGGGCCTTGAAGCTTTCTTT; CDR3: CASSTGGLEAFF
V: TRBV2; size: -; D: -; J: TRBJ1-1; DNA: TGTGCCAGCAAGGTAGGGAACACTGAAGCTTTCTTT; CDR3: CASKVGNTEAFF
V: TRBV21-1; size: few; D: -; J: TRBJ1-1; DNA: TGTGCCAAAAAGCCGGGGGGCGCTTACCCTGAAGCTTTCTTT; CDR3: CAKKPGGAYPEAFF
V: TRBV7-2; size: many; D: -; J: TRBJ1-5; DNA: TGTGCCAGCAGCGCACAGGGATATAGCAATCAGCCCCAGCATTTT; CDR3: CASSAQGYSNQPQHF
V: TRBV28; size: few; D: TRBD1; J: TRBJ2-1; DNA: TGTGCCAGCAGCCGGGGGGACAGGGATGTCAATGAGCAGTTCTTC; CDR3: CASSRGDRDVNEQFF
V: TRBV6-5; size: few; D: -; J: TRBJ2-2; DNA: TGTGCCAGCAGTTACTCGACCCGGAACACCGGGGAGCTGTTTTTT; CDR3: CASSYSTRNTGELFF
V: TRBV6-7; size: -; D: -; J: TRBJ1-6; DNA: TGTGCCAGCAGTTACTCTCAGGAGAGGGATAATAATTCACCCCTCCACTTT; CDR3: CASSYSQERDNNSPLHF
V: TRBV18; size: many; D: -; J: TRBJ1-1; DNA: TGTGCCAATAGCAGGGACCCGAACACTGAAGCTTTCTTT; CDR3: CANSRDPNTEAFF
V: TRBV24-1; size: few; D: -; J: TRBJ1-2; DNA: TGTGCCACCAGTGAAAGGTCCGACTATGGCTACACCTTC; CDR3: CATSERSDYGYTF
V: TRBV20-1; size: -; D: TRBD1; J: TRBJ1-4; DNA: TGCAGTGCTGGCCCCCCGGGACAGCCCGATGAAAAACTGTTTTTT; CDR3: CSAGPPGQPDEKLFF
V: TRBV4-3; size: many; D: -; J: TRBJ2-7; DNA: TGCGCCAGCAGCCAGAGGGTGGAAGGTGGAGGGAACTCCTACGAGCAGTACTTC; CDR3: CASSQRVEGGGNSYEQYF
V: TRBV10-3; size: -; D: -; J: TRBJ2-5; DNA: TGTGCCATCAGTGAGGGGGCGCCCCAAGAGACCCAGTACTTC; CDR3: CAISEGAPQETQYF
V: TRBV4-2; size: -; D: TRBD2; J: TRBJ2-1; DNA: TGTGCCAGCAGCCAAGAGGTCTCTAGCGGGAAAGGAAATGAGCAGTTCTTC; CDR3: CASSQEVSSGKGNEQFF
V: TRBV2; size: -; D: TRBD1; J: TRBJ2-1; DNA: TGTGCCAGCAGTGAATTAACAGGGGGCAATGAGCAGTTCTTC; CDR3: CASSELTGGNEQFF
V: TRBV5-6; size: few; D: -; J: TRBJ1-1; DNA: TGTGCCAGCAGCTTGGATGGAGGGGGGCGGGGAACTGAAGCTTTCTTT; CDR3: CASSLDGGGRGTEAFF
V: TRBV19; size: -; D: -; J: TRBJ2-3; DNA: TGTGCCAGTAGTATAGCCTACACAGATACGCAGTATTTT; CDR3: CASSIAYTDTQYF
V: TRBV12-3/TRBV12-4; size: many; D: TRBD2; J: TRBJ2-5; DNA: TGTGCCAGCAGTTCGGCTAGCGGGGGTCGAGAGACCCAGTACTTC; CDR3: CASSSASGGRETQYF
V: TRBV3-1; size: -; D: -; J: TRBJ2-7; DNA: TGTGCCAGCAGCCAAGAAGGTTGGACCTACGAGCAGTACTTC; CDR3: CASSQEGWTYEQYF
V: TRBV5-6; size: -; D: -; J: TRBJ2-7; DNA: TGTGCCAGCAGCTTGATGGCGGTCTCCTACGAGCAGTACTTC; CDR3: CASSLMAVSYEQYF
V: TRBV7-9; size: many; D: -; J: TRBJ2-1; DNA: TGTGCCAGCAGCTTAGACGGATATGAGCCGTTCTTC; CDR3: CASSLDGYEPFF
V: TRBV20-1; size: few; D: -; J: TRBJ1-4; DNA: TGCAGTGCTCAGAGGCCTAATGAAAAACTGTTTTTT; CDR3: CSAQRPNEKLFF
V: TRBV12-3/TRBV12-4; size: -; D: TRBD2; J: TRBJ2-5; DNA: TGTGCCAGCAGTTTAGGGACTAGCGGGCGCGAGACCCAGTACTTC; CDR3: CASSLGTSGRETQYF